Listed below are T cell receptor beta chains from one sample, sequenced in a study of cytomegalovirus exposure and HLA in healthy donors. Sequencing used immunoSEQ multiplex PCR; TCRdb keeps in-frame clones, though not all of them. The profile shows approximately 190,000 clones, 77% of them singletons. Sample: PBMCs. These receptors originate from a woman under 40 in good health and CMV-seropositive. The conserved cysteine and the conserved F or W are not part of the CDR3 here. The order of the fields is clone size, V gene, CDR3 protein. Clone size, where shown, is once, few, many, or a class for clones that have expanded.

abundance: .; v_gene: TRBV30; CDR3aa: AWSRLADSTDTQY
abundance: .; v_gene: TRBV4-3; CDR3aa: ASSRREGGLEQY
abundance: .; v_gene: TRBV19; CDR3aa: ASSLEAGLAGGPYDEQY
abundance: .; v_gene: TRBV2; CDR3aa: ASSIKRTGYNSYEQY
abundance: few; v_gene: TRBV7-9; CDR3aa: ASSPPGTGRYTEAF
abundance: .; v_gene: TRBV7-2; CDR3aa: ASSSTSGRYEQY
abundance: .; v_gene: TRBV12-2; CDR3aa: ASRLVSGQGATATNEKLF
abundance: .; v_gene: TRBV9; CDR3aa: ASSVVIGGQGPEQY
abundance: once; v_gene: TRBV9; CDR3aa: ASSVGRDTRSYNEQF
abundance: .; v_gene: TRBV19; CDR3aa: ASSLLRGASEQY
abundance: .; v_gene: TRBV30; CDR3aa: AWRRTDTGELF
abundance: few; v_gene: TRBV28; CDR3aa: ASSRPTGRAYNEQF
abundance: .; v_gene: TRBV19; CDR3aa: ASAPAGVGYTQY
abundance: .; v_gene: TRBV4-1; CDR3aa: ASSQVAEGARNSPLH
abundance: .; v_gene: TRBV2; CDR3aa: ASSGTFGQGEAF
abundance: .; v_gene: TRBV30; CDR3aa: AWSTGQGDPGELF
abundance: few; v_gene: TRBV5-1; CDR3aa: ASSLQGFLYEQY
abundance: .; v_gene: TRBV6-1; CDR3aa: ASSGTGGVQPQH
abundance: once; v_gene: TRBV11-2; CDR3aa: ASSLVGGSYNEQF
abundance: once; v_gene: TRBV18; CDR3aa: ASSPYAEQGAQRSGNTIY
abundance: once; v_gene: TRBV7-8; CDR3aa: ASSLGGQSYEQY
abundance: few; v_gene: TRBV7-9; CDR3aa: ASSLARRGDTEAF
abundance: .; v_gene: TRBV4-1; CDR3aa: ASSQAGGSYNEQF